This record covers a single T cell receptor (beta chain). Clones were read by immunoSEQ multiplex PCR, and TCRdb kept only the in-frame ones, dropping some. Of 50,000 to 65,000 clones in the sample, roughly 91% are singletons; the top ten hold approximately 0.78%. CDR3 length: 14 amino acids. V was clipped by 0 bases and J by 5 bases, with 10 bases between them. CDR1 is LGHNA and CDR2 is YSLEER in the germline V gene. The sample originates from a study of OX40 agonist ivuxolimab in advanced cancers. V gene TRBV4-3 combines with J gene TRBJ2-5, with D possibly being TRBD1 or TRBD2 (6 bases each). The sequence derives from an adult with an advanced solid tumor such as melanoma, head and neck, liver or kidney cancer. The sequencing here drew on CD4+ or CD8+ T cells sorted from blood, taken in a trial of the OX40 agonist ivuxolimab. The CDR3 region is CASSQEGGWETQYF. DNA for the CDR3: TGCGCCAGCAGCCAAGAGGGGGGCTGGGAGACCCAGTACTTC.